Shown below are 5 T cell receptor beta chains from a single sample sequenced in a study of glioma-infiltrating T cells after dendritic cell vaccination. Regarding time point: after dendritic cell vaccination, including at tumor progression/relapse. The repertoire was sequenced with immunoSEQ multiplex PCR; TCRdb's copy has only in-frame clones and lacks some. The sample comprises about 91,000 clones, 80% to 90% of which are singletons, and roughly 2.1% rests with the top ten. This specimen was blood, taken after dendritic cell vaccination. These receptor sequences come from a human donor with glioblastoma.

This rearrangement joins TRBV18 to TRBJ1-4; D may be TRBD1 (6 bases). The germline V and J ends were trimmed by 5 bases and 3 bases, with 16 bases remaining between them. The CDR3 has 16 amino acids. CDR1 KGHSH and CDR2 LQKENI come from the germline V gene. For the CDR3, the DNA is TGTGCCAGCTCAACCACTAAGACAGGTTCTAATGAAAAACTGTTTTTT. Its protein is CASSTTKTGSNEKLFF.

V gene TRBV16 combines with J gene TRBJ1-2; TRBD1 might be the D (6 bases). V dropped 0 bases and J dropped 8 bases, with 13 bases sitting between them. This CDR3 has 14 residues. CDR1 and CDR2 from the germline V gene are KGHSY and FQNENV. The CDR3 DNA is TGTGCCAGCAGCCAATCCGCACAGGGAAACGGCTACACCTTC. Translation gives CASSQSAQGNGYTF.

J is TRBJ2-5 and V is TRBV28; no definite D call. The CDR3 runs to 18 residues. V was clipped by 4 bases and J by 2 bases, with 23 bases between them. Germline loops: CDR1 MDHEN, CDR2 SYDVKM. The CDR3 region has the DNA TGTGCCAGCAGTTCAAGACCGGGTTCGGAAAAAACGCAAGAGACCCAGTACTTC. Translation: CASSSRPGSEKTQETQYF.

V is TRBV5-1 and J is TRBJ2-5; 11 bases agree with TRBD2. The V and J ends lost 4 bases and 5 bases, in that order; junction bases with no gene match: 4. The germline gives CDR1 SGHRS, CDR2 YFSETQ. This CDR3 is built from 14 residues. The DNA for the CDR3 is TGCGCCAGCAGCCTGGGGACTAGCGGTGAGACCCAGTACTTC. Amino acids: CASSLGTSGETQYF. Drawing the rest from reference TRBV5-1 and TRBJ2-5, the complete variable domain is KAGVTQTPRYLIKTRGQQVTLSCSPISGHRSVSWYQQTPGQGLQFLFEYFSETQRNKGNFPGRFSGRQFSNSRSEMNVSTLELGDSALYLCASSLGTSGETQYFGPGTRLLVL.

By share, this clone counts as medium-sized. The chain carries TRBV14 and TRBJ2-2; 9 positions agree with TRBD1. The CDR3 spans 21 residues. Losses at the gene ends were 4 bases for V and 8 bases for J; bases not matched to a gene: 26. Germline lookup yields CDR1 SGHDN and CDR2 FVKESK. The CDR3: CASSRRSGTGIEKFFIGELFF. The CDR3 bases are TGTGCCAGCAGCCGAAGGTCCGGGACAGGGATCGAGAAGTTCTTTATTGGGGAGCTGTTTTTT. Full variable domain (outside the CDR3, taken from reference TRBV14 and TRBJ2-2): EAGVTQFPSHSVIEKGQTVTLRCDPISGHDNLYWYRRVMGKEIKFLLHFVKESKQDESGMPNNRFLAERTGGTYSTLKVQPAELEDSGVYFCASSRRSGTGIEKFFIGELFFGEGSRLTVL.